This T cell receptor beta chain was recorded in a study of Graves' ophthalmopathy and Graves' hyperthyroidism. CDR3 regions of TCR beta were amplified from RNA transcripts. The library came from an HTBI-primed first-round RT-PCR and a second-round multiplex PCR. In TCRdb, the multiplex PCR reads were re-called with MiXCR into one record per CDR3 protein. The sample lists more than 300,000 distinct CDR3 sequences; about a sixth were seen once. This clonotype came up many times. V was pared by 3 bases and J by 1 base, with 6 bases between. Germline CDR1 and CDR2: MGHRA and YSYEKL. This CDR3 region has 13 residues.

Sequences were obtained from peripheral blood. The clonotype originates from an adult woman with stable Graves' hyperthyroidism. The chain employs TRBV4-1 and TRBJ2-5; D not resolved. CDR3 amino acids: CASSHEFQETQYF. The CDR3 region has the DNA TGCGCCAGCAGCCATGAATTCCAAGAGACCCAGTACTTC.